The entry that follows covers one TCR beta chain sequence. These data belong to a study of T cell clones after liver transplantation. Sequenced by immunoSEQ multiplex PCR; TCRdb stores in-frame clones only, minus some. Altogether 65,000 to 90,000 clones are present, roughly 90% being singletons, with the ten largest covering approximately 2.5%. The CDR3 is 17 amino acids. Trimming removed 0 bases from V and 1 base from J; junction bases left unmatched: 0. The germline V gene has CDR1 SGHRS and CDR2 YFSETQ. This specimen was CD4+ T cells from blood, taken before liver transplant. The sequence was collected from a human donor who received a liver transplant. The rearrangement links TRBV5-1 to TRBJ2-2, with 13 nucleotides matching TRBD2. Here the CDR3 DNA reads TGCGCCAGCAGCTTGGGGACTAGCGGGAGGAACACCGGGGAGCTGTTTTTT. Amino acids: CASSLGTSGRNTGELFF.